The rows below give T cell receptor beta chains drawn from one sample of a study of T cells after yellow fever vaccination. A single record per CDR3 protein comes from TCRdb applying MiXCR to the 5' RACE reads. This table holds about 210,000 distinct CDR3 sequences, approximately 6.3% found once. Source: CD4+ T cells sorted from PBMCs, taken on the day of the yellow fever booster vaccination. Source of these receptors: a young man who received the YFV17D yellow fever vaccine. Each CDR3 is given with its conserved first and last residue. The D gene is left open where the match is weak. Only part of the rows carry a size: once, few, many, or a class if the clone is expanded.

j_gene	v_gene	d_gene	abundance	CDR3nt	CDR3aa
TRBJ1-5	TRBV19	-	many	TGTGCCAGTAGTATAATAGCAGGATCGGCGGGTCAGCCCCAGCATTTT	CASSIIAGSAGQPQHF
TRBJ2-1	TRBV11-3	-	few	TGTGCCAGCAGCTTAGATCCAACCTACAATGAGCAGTTCTTC	CASSLDPTYNEQFF
TRBJ2-1	TRBV6-2/TRBV6-3	-	many	TGTGCCAGCCGGCAGGATGGCTCCTACAATGAGCAGTTCTTC	CASRQDGSYNEQFF
TRBJ2-1	TRBV27	TRBD1	many	TGTGCCAGCAGAAAACCGGGACAGGGGTGGAATGAGCAGTTCTTC	CASRKPGQGWNEQFF
TRBJ2-3	TRBV20-1	-	few	TGCAGTGCTAGGGACACTGGGAATACGCAGTATTTT	CSARDTGNTQYF
TRBJ2-2	TRBV24-1	-	many	TGTGCCACCAGTAAGCCCCAGGGTACCGGGGAGCTGTTTTTT	CATSKPQGTGELFF
TRBJ2-2	TRBV11-2	-	-	TGTGCCAGCAGCTCCTCTGGGACCGGGGAGCTGTTTTTT	CASSSSGTGELFF
TRBJ2-1	TRBV24-1	TRBD2	many	TGTGCCACCAGTGAAGTGGGGGGAGGGGCACCCAATGAGCAGTTCTTC	CATSEVGGGAPNEQFF
TRBJ1-2	TRBV5-4	TRBD1	-	TGTGCCAGCAGCTTGGGTACAGGGGGAAGTGATGGCTACACCTTC	CASSLGTGGSDGYTF
TRBJ2-1	TRBV7-2	TRBD2	few	TGTGCCAGCAGCTTAGCGCAACTGACTAGCAGCCTGAAAGAGCAGTTCTTC	CASSLAQLTSSLKEQFF
TRBJ2-7	TRBV7-2	-	-	TGTGCCAGCAGCTTAAAGTTCGAGCAGTACTTC	CASSLKFEQYF
TRBJ2-2	TRBV20-1	-	many	TGCAGTGCTAGTGGGGACCGCAGGAGAGGGGAGCTGTTTTTT	CSASGDRRRGELFF
TRBJ1-1	TRBV6-5	-	-	TGTGCCAGCAGTTACTCGGCGGGGGGGACTGAAGCTTTCTTT	CASSYSAGGTEAFF
TRBJ2-5	TRBV29-1	TRBD2	many	TGCAGCGTTGAAGGGGGAGGGAGATCCGAAGAGACCCAGTACTTC	CSVEGGGRSEETQYF
TRBJ2-2	TRBV7-9	TRBD1	many	TGTGCCAGCAGCTCTACAGGGGATGGCGGGGAGCTGTTTTTT	CASSSTGDGGELFF
TRBJ1-6	TRBV7-9	-	-	TGTGCCAGCAGCTTAATAGGGATTGAATCACCCCTCCACTTT	CASSLIGIESPLHF
TRBJ2-7	TRBV6-2/TRBV6-3	-	few	TGTGCCAGCAGAAACACCCCTGGAGAGCGGAGCTACGAGCAGTACTTC	CASRNTPGERSYEQYF
TRBJ2-3	TRBV18	-	few	TGTGCCAGCTCACCGGGTGTGGCAGATACGCAGTATTTT	CASSPGVADTQYF
TRBJ2-2	TRBV5-1	TRBD1	many	TGCGCCAGCACTAGGGACAGCTCGAACACCGGGGAGCTGTTTTTT	CASTRDSSNTGELFF
TRBJ2-7	TRBV7-2	TRBD2	-	TGTGCCAGCAGCTTAGTCCTAGCGGGAGGGCCAGGGGAGCAGTACTTC	CASSLVLAGGPGEQYF
TRBJ2-3	TRBV20-1	TRBD2	-	TGCAGTGCGCAGCGGGAGCCAGATACGCAGTATTTT	CSAQREPDTQYF
TRBJ2-2	TRBV5-1	-	-	TGCGCCAGCAGCTTGTTCCAGGGCCTAAACACCGGGGAGCTGTTTTTT	CASSLFQGLNTGELFF
TRBJ2-1	TRBV15	-	-	TGTGCCGCCGCTGGGGGCTCCTACAATGAGCAGTTCTTC	CAAAGGSYNEQFF
TRBJ2-1	TRBV14	TRBD1	-	TGTGCCAGCAGCCGACGGGACAGCAATGAGCAGTTCTTC	CASSRRDSNEQFF
TRBJ2-7	TRBV12-3/TRBV12-4	TRBD1	-	TGTGCCAGCAGTGCCGACAGGGGCGGTTACGAGCAGTACTTC	CASSADRGGYEQYF
TRBJ2-5	TRBV7-2	-	few	TGTGCCAGCAGCTTGCTGTCCTATCAAGAGACCCAGTACTTC	CASSLLSYQETQYF
TRBJ2-7	TRBV20-1	-	-	TGCAGTGCTCCCCGCCGACATCCTTGGGGAGGCTCCTACGAGCAGTACTTC	CSAPRRHPWGGSYEQYF
TRBJ2-7	TRBV25-1	TRBD1	many	TGTGCCAGCAGTGACGACAGGGCTCCAAACGAGCAGTACTTC	CASSDDRAPNEQYF
TRBJ2-2	TRBV10-3	-	-	TGTGCCATCAGTGAGTCGAAGAACACCGGGGAGCTGTTTTTT	CAISESKNTGELFF
TRBJ2-1	TRBV6-1	TRBD1	-	TGTGCCAGCAGGCTGGACAGGGGGTCCAATGAGCAGTTCTTC	CASRLDRGSNEQFF
TRBJ2-6	TRBV5-1	TRBD1	-	TGCGCCAGCAGCAGGGACAGGGCGTCTGGGGCCAACGTCCTGACTTTC	CASSRDRASGANVLTF
TRBJ2-2	TRBV2	-	-	TGTGACAGCAGCGGACAGCGGCGCGGGGAGCTGTTTTTT	CDSSGQRRGELFF
TRBJ2-2	TRBV6-5	-	few	TGTGCCAGCAGTTACGGCAGCCTAGGGGCCGGGGAGCTGTTTTTT	CASSYGSLGAGELFF
TRBJ2-7	TRBV4-3	-	few	TGCGCCAGCCGCCGGGGGTATGGTTCCTACGAGCAGTACTTC	CASRRGYGSYEQYF
TRBJ2-5	TRBV7-8	-	once	TGTGCCAGCAGCCTTTTGGGCCCAGAGACCCAGTACTTC	CASSLLGPETQYF
TRBJ2-5	TRBV7-2	-	many	TGTGCCAGCAGCTTTAGCCCGGGCCTGGGGGAGACCCAGTACTTC	CASSFSPGLGETQYF
TRBJ2-1	TRBV5-5	TRBD2	many	TGTGCCAGCAGCCTCGGGATAGCGGGAGGGCTGAGTGAGCAGTTCTTC	CASSLGIAGGLSEQFF
TRBJ2-5	TRBV5-5	-	many	TGTGCCAGCAGCTTGGCTGGGACCGTGGAGACCCAGTACTTC	CASSLAGTVETQYF
TRBJ1-1	TRBV5-1	TRBD1	many	TGCGCCAGCAGCACAGGGACAGTGAACACTGAAGCTTTCTTT	CASSTGTVNTEAFF
TRBJ2-3	TRBV7-2	-	many	TGTGCCAGCAGCTCCAACAGGGCAACCACAGATACGCAGTATTTT	CASSSNRATTDTQYF
TRBJ2-1	TRBV7-2	-	few	TGTGCCAGCAGCTTAGAGGCGAGTTTCGAGCAGTTCTTC	CASSLEASFEQFF
TRBJ1-5	TRBV20-1	-	many	TGCAGTGCGAGAGACAGGATCTCCAGGCCCCAGCATTTT	CSARDRISRPQHF
TRBJ1-4	TRBV20-1	TRBD1	-	TGCAGTGCACATCAGGGGGTGGGTGAAAAACTGTTTTTT	CSAHQGVGEKLFF
TRBJ1-5	TRBV7-2	-	many	TGTGCCAGCAGCTTTGCAGGGATCAATCAGCCCCAGCATTTT	CASSFAGINQPQHF